This record concerns one T cell receptor beta chain sequence. This entry is derived from a study of blood T cell repertoires in COVID-19. Study in general: Spain, Italy and the United States supplied samples that represented acute and convalescent COVID-19. Nucleic acid was either cDNA or gDNA, and it came from T cells, B-cell-depleted T cells, or PBMCs.

The protocol was immunoSEQ multiplex PCR, while the TCRdb copy is restricted to in-frame clones and leaves out a portion. The sample yields about 50,000 clones, about four fifths seen once. There are 16 residues in the CDR3. From germline, CDR1 is SGHAT and CDR2 FQNNGV. The J segment lost 2 bases and the V segment lost 1 base, leaving 4 bases of the junction unmatched. Specimen: peripheral blood. This clonotype was sampled from an elderly woman with COVID-19, enrolled during active disease. The chain links TRBV11-2 to TRBJ2-2, with TRBD2 identical over 7 bases. CDR3 DNA sequence: TGTGCCAGCAGCTTAGCTAGCGGATTAAACACCGGGGAGCTGTTTTTT. Amino acid sequence: CASSLASGLNTGELFF.